What follows are 17 T cell receptor beta chains derived from one specimen sequenced in a study of blood T cell repertoires in COVID-19. TCRdb keeps only in-frame clones here, not all; method: immunoSEQ multiplex PCR. The repertoire holds approximately 300,000 clones, with almost 90% as singletons. The material sequenced was PBMCs or T cells enriched from blood (not recorded which). These receptors all stem from a woman aged 18 to 35 with acute COVID-19.

The chain carries TRBV29-1 and TRBJ2-1; 7 bases map to TRBD1. The CDR3 length is 15 residues. In germline, CDR1 is SQVTM, CDR2 ANQGSEA. The V segment lost 2 bases and the J segment 3 bases; nucleotides outside the gene matches: 7. The CDR3 loop reads CSVEIQGSVYNEQFF. Here the CDR3 DNA reads TGCAGCGTTGAAATACAGGGGTCAGTCTACAATGAGCAGTTCTTC.

This CDR3 reads CASSPLAEQETQYF. The CDR3 nucleotides read TGTGCCAGCTCACCACTGGCGGAGCAAGAGACCCAGTACTTC. J is TRBJ2-5 and V is TRBV18, with D unresolved. Germline CDR1 is KGHSH and CDR2 is LQKENI. Trimming stripped 1 base from V and 2 bases from J, with 8 bases between. This CDR3 contains 14 residues.

The V gene is TRBV5-4, the J gene TRBJ2-5; the match to TRBD1 covers 7 bases. J was trimmed by 4 bases and V by 4 bases; bases with no gene match: 7. There are 14 residues in the CDR3. CDR1 is SGHNT and CDR2 is YYREEE in the germline V gene (reference sequence). Written as DNA, the CDR3 is TGTGCCAGCAGCAATACAGGGGTCGTAGAGACCCAGTACTTC. It yields the protein CASSNTGVVETQYF.

The V gene is TRBV5-1, the J gene TRBJ2-3, with a possible D match to TRBD1 (5 bases). V dropped 3 bases and J dropped 1 base, with 21 bases sitting between them. The length of the CDR3 is 18 residues. Per the germline V gene, CDR1 is SGHRS and CDR2 is YFSETQ. The CDR3 DNA sequence: TGCGCCAGCAGCTCACCTTTGCTCTCGACAGTCGGCACAGATACGCAGTATTTT. This gives the protein CASSSPLLSTVGTDTQYF.

The genes are TRBV28 and TRBJ2-2; 9 nucleotides agree with TRBD1. J was trimmed by 5 bases and V by 6 bases; bases with no gene match: 7. The CDR3 loop spans 15 amino acids. Germline V lookup: CDR1 MDHEN, CDR2 SYDVKM. The DNA for the CDR3 is TGTGCCAGCAGGACAGGGGGAGGTGGGACCGGGGAGCTGTTTTTT. Residues: CASRTGGGGTGELFF. Filled out from reference TRBV28 and TRBJ2-2, the complete variable domain reads DVKVTQSSRYLVKRTGEKVFLECVQDMDHENMFWYRQDPGLGLRLIYFSYDVKMKEKGDIPEGYSVSREKKERFSLILESASTNQTSMYLCASRTGGGGTGELFFGEGSRLTVL.

This chain joins TRBV5-1 and TRBJ1-2, with D uncertain. V gave up 3 bases and J gave up 4 bases, with 10 bases separating them. The CDR3 consists of 13 residues. Germline CDR1 reads SGHRS; CDR2 reads YFSETQ. The CDR3 sequence: CASSSWRLYGYTF. The CDR3 nucleotides are TGCGCCAGCAGCTCGTGGAGACTCTATGGCTACACCTTC.

This rearrangement joins TRBV11-2 to TRBJ2-4; TRBD1 matches 9 bases. With 5 bases clipped from V and 4 bases from J, the junction kept 6 bases outside the gene matches. The CDR3 is 15 amino acids. Germline assignment: CDR1 SGHAT and CDR2 FQNNGV. The CDR3 sequence is CASSPGTGRKNIQYF. The CDR3 nucleotides are TGTGCCAGCAGCCCCGGGACAGGGAGGAAAAACATTCAGTACTTC.

This rearrangement joins TRBV7-9 to TRBJ1-2; D not certain. The CDR3 consists of 14 residues. The germline V gene encodes CDR1 SEHNR and CDR2 FQNEAQ (reference sequence). The germline V and J ends were trimmed by 2 bases and 4 bases, with 11 bases remaining between them. This CDR3 is CASSLSGVFYGYTF. DNA of the CDR3: TGTGCCAGCAGCTTATCGGGTGTCTTCTATGGCTACACCTTC.

The chain has TRBV5-1 and TRBJ1-2; no firm D call. Trimming stripped 3 bases from V and 8 bases from J, with 17 bases between. Per germline, CDR1 SGHRS and CDR2 YFSETQ. This CDR3 is 14 amino acids long. CDR3 sequence: CASSSWVRPGGYTF. Here the CDR3 DNA reads TGCGCCAGCAGCTCCTGGGTTAGGCCGGGGGGCTACACCTTC.

The CDR3 region is CASRRSFSNYGYTF. In DNA form, the CDR3 reads TGTGCCAGCAGACGCAGTTTTTCTAACTATGGCTACACCTTC. The genes are TRBV28 and TRBJ1-2; D remains ambiguous. CDR1 and CDR2 (germline): MDHEN, SYDVKM. The CDR3 loop spans 14 amino acids. V lost 6 bases and J lost 0, with 11 bases in between.

The rearrangement links TRBV28 to TRBJ2-7, with D possibly matching TRBD2 (5 bases). The CDR3 runs 14 residues. The germline gives CDR1 MDHEN, CDR2 SYDVKM. With 5 bases removed from V and 3 bases from J, the gap between germline ends came to 14 bases. CDR3 amino acids: CASSLLALHYEQYF. The CDR3 nucleotides read TGTGCCAGCAGTCTTCTAGCACTTCACTACGAGCAGTACTTC. Full variable domain (remainder filled in from reference TRBV28 and TRBJ2-7): DVKVTQSSRYLVKRTGEKVFLECVQDMDHENMFWYRQDPGLGLRLIYFSYDVKMKEKGDIPEGYSVSREKKERFSLILESASTNQTSMYLCASSLLALHYEQYFGPGTRLTVT.

V gene TRBV11-2 combines with J gene TRBJ1-2; TRBD1 aligns across 7 bases. The CDR3 extends over 15 amino acids. V shed 5 bases, J shed 4 bases, and the junction held 10 bases outside the gene matches. CDR1 and CDR2 (germline): SGHAT, FQNNGV. CDR3 protein: CASSVAAAGGYGYTF. CDR3 in DNA: TGTGCCAGCAGCGTAGCCGCGGCAGGGGGCTATGGCTACACCTTC. Full variable domain (outside the CDR3, taken from reference TRBV11-2 and TRBJ1-2): EAGVAQSPRYKIIEKRQSVAFWCNPISGHATLYWYQQILGQGPKLLIQFQNNGVVDDSQLPKDRFSAERLKGVDSTLKIQPAKLEDSAVYLCASSVAAAGGYGYTFGSGTRLTVV.

This sequence joins TRBV24-1 and TRBJ1-2; 7 positions match TRBD1. J was trimmed by 1 base and V by 0 bases; bases with no gene match: 7. Germline V CDR1 and CDR2: KGHDR, SFDVKD. CDR3 length: 17 residues. The CDR3 here is CATSDLQGDSLNYGYTF. In DNA, the CDR3 is TGTGCCACCAGTGATTTGCAGGGGGACAGCCTTAACTATGGCTACACCTTC.

The J gene is TRBJ2-1, the V gene TRBV24-1; 7 positions match TRBD2. J lost 4 bases, V lost 3 bases, and 5 bases had no gene match. The CDR3 is 15 residues long. Germline V gene sequence: CDR1 KGHDR, CDR2 SFDVKD. In DNA, the CDR3 is TGTGCCACCAGTGATCCACCGCGGGGGTACAATGAGCAGTTCTTC. Translation gives CATSDPPRGYNEQFF.

V gene TRBV6-5 combines with J gene TRBJ2-7; 9 positions match TRBD1. The CDR3 is 14 amino acids. In germline, CDR1 is MNHEY, CDR2 SVGAGI. The J segment lost 3 bases and the V segment lost 5 bases, leaving 5 bases of the junction unmatched. CDR3 sequence (DNA): TGTGCCAGCAGTAAAACGGGACAGGGCTACGAGCAGTACTTC. It codes for CASSKTGQGYEQYF.

The chain combines TRBV6-5 with TRBJ1-1, with no clear D. The CDR3 has 12 residues. With 8 bases removed from V and 11 bases from J, the gap between germline ends came to 18 bases. Looked up from germline, CDR1 is MNHEY and CDR2 is SVGAGI. CDR3 DNA: TGTGCCAGCGGACCCCCTAGCGCCGTGGCTTTCTTT. This encodes CASGPPSAVAFF.

The rearrangement joins TRBV6-5 to TRBJ2-7; 7 bases line up with TRBD2. The ends lost 6 bases at V and 7 bases at J; junction bases unmatched: 9. This CDR3 spans 13 amino acids. Germline CDR1 is MNHEY and CDR2 is SVGAGI. The CDR3: CASRTERDGEQYF. CDR3 in DNA: TGTGCCAGCAGGACCGAGCGGGACGGGGAGCAGTACTTC.